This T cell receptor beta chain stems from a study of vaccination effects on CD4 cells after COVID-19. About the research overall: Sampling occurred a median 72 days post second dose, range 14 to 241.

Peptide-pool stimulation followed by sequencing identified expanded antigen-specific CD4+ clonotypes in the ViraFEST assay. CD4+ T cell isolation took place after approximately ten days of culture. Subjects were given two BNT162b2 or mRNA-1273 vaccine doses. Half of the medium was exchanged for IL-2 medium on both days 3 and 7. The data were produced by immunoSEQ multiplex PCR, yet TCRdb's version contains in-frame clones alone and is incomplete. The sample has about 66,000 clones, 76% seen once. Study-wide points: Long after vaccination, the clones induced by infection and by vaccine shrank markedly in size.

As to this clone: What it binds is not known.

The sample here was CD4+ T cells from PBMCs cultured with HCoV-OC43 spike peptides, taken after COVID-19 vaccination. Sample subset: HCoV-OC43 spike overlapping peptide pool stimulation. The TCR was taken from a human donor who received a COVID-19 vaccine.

CDR3 protein: CASSSKGRGIADTQYF. The CDR3 bases are TGTGCCAGCAGCTCCAAGGGTCGGGGTATCGCAGATACGCAGTATTTT. This sequence joins TRBV7-2 and TRBJ2-3; D may be TRBD2 (5 bases). Deletions cut 4 bases from V and 4 bases from J, with 18 bases between. This CDR3 spans 16 amino acids. CDR1 SGHTA and CDR2 FQGNSA come from the germline V gene.